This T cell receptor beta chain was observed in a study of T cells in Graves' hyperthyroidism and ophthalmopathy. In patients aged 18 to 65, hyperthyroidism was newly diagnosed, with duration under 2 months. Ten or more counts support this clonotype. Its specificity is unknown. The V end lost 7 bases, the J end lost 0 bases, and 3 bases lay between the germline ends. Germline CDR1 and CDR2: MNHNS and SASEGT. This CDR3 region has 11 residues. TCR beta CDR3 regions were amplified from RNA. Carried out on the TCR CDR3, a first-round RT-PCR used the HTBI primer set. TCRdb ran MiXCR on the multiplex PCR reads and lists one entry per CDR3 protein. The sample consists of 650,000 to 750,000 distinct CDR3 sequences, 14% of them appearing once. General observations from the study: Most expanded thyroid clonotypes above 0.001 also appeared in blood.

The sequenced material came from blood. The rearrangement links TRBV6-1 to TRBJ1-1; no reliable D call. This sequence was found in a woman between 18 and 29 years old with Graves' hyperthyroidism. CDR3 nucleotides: TGTGCCAGCACCATGAACACTGAAGCTTTCTTT. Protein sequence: CASTMNTEAFF.